These 9 T cell receptor beta chains originate from one sample sequenced in a study of blood T cells in healthy people across ages. For the second PCR, which ran for 7 to 11 cycles, a sample-barcoded 5' primer and a J-beta primer mix were used. TCRdb processed the 5' RACE reads anew with MiXCR; each CDR3 protein has one entry. The profile covers about 780,000 distinct CDR3 sequences, with around 25% appearing a single time and 3% taken by the ten largest. This same sample was also taken into another study, of T cells of mothers and their children.

Sequenced: blood. The receptor source for this set is a boy between 10 and 17 years old in good health.

V and J are TRBV20-1 and TRBJ2-5, with 8 nucleotides matching TRBD2. The J call may be incorrect, as the DNA end agrees better with TRBJ2-1. The length of the CDR3 is 16 residues. Looked up from germline, CDR1 is DFQATT and CDR2 is SNEGSKA (reference sequence). DNA for the CDR3: TGCAGTGCTAGCGGGGGGGCTAGGTATTTCTACAATGAGCAGTTCTTC. Translation: CSASGGARYFYNEQFF.

For this clonotype: A much more abundant neighbour one base away suggests this may be a read error. The CDR3 carries no conserved terminal phenylalanine or tryptophan, so it likely arises from a read error. J is TRBJ1-1 and V is TRBV5-1; D might be TRBD1 (5 bases). Trimming took off 8 bases at V and 10 bases at J, with 18 bases between the two ends. In germline, CDR1 is SGHRS, CDR2 YFSETQ. CDR3 size: 12 residues. For the CDR3, the DNA is TGCGCCAGTAGAGGGGACGGGATCGGAGCTTTCCTT. This codes for CASRGDGIGAFL.

V gene TRBV12-3 or TRBV12-4 combines with J gene TRBJ2-5, with TRBD2 matching 8 bases. The J call is uncertain, as TRBJ2-7 better fits the DNA end. This CDR3 contains 15 residues. CDR3 region: CASSQPGGASYEQYF. CDR3 nucleotide sequence: TGTGCCAGCAGCCAACCCGGGGGGGCATCCTACGAGCAGTACTTC.

J is TRBJ1-5 and V is TRBV5-1; TRBD1 agrees at 10 bases. The CDR3 has 15 amino acids. V was clipped by 4 bases and J by 5 bases; unmatched bases: 6. Germline values: CDR1 SGHRS, CDR2 YFSETQ. This chain's CDR3 is CASSASTGGDQPQHF. CDR3 bases: TGCGCCAGCAGCGCTTCGACAGGGGGCGATCAGCCCCAGCATTTT.

The chain employs TRBV20-1 and TRBJ2-7; TRBD1 agrees at 12 bases. After removal of 1 base from V and 5 bases from J, the junction contained 6 bases not matched to a gene. CDR1 is DFQATT and CDR2 is SNEGSKA in the germline V gene (reference sequence). The CDR3 is 15 residues long. As DNA, the CDR3 is TGCAGTGCTAGAGGTCCGGGACAGGGGGCTCACGAGCAGTACTTC. As protein: CSARGPGQGAHEQYF.

This clonotype was picked up a small number of times. The rearrangement links TRBV4-1 to TRBJ1-1; tentatively, D is TRBD1 (5 bases). The CDR3 has 15 amino acids. CDR1 and CDR2 from the germline V gene are MGHRA and YSYEKL. The V and J ends lost 2 bases and 0 bases respectively, with 10 bases between them. Here the CDR3 DNA reads TGCGCCAGCAGCCAAACGACAGCTTTGAACACTGAAGCTTTCTTT. It translates to CASSQTTALNTEAFF.

This clonotype was seen more than once but under ten times. The chain joins TRBV20-1 to TRBJ2-7; D might be TRBD1 or TRBD2, each matching 7 bases. CDR3 length: 14 amino acids. Trimming shortened V by 5 bases and J by 3 bases, and 17 bases separated the two germline ends. CDR1 is DFQATT and CDR2 is SNEGSKA in the germline V gene (reference sequence). This CDR3 reads CSAAMTGRVYEQYF. The CDR3 DNA reads as TGCAGTGCTGCAATGACAGGGAGGGTCTACGAGCAGTACTTC.

This clonotype occurred many times. Written as DNA, the CDR3 is TGTGCCAGCAGTTTCGCTGCGTACCAAGAGACCCAGTACTTC. Amino acid sequence: CASSFAAYQETQYF. V and J are TRBV12-3 or TRBV12-4 and TRBJ2-5, with D unresolved. Trimming took 3 bases from V and 0 from J, leaving 8 bases between them. The CDR3 is made up of 14 amino acids.

The V and J genes are TRBV24-1 and TRBJ2-2; the match to TRBD1 covers 9 bases. Trimming took 5 bases from V and 1 from J; bases not matched to a gene: 7. CDR1 and CDR2 from the germline V gene are KGHDR and SFDVKD. This CDR3 region has 17 residues. CDR3 amino acids: CATSGTLDRGNTGELFF. The CDR3 coding sequence is TGTGCCACCAGTGGGACCTTGGACAGGGGGAACACCGGGGAGCTGTTTTTT.